One and the same sample provided the 15 T cell receptor beta chains below, sequenced in a study of T-cell reconstitution after alpha-beta-depleted transplantation in children. It was with unique molecular identifiers that the TCRbeta library was prepared. Using its own MiXCR run on the PCR reads, TCRdb lists one record per CDR3 protein. The sample lists under 850,000 distinct CDR3 sequences; around 13% were seen once. The starting material was PBMCs, obtained before TCRalphabeta/CD19-depleted stem cell transplant. The receptors derive from a girl aged 2 to 9 with congenital amegakaryocytic thrombocytopenia, due to receive a stem cell transplant.

J is TRBJ2-5 and V is TRBV29-1; tentatively, D is TRBD1 (5 bases). This CDR3 contains 15 residues. Trimming removed 3 bases from V and 5 bases from J, with 19 bases in between. CDR1 and CDR2 from the germline V gene are SQVTM and ANQGSEA. Written as DNA, the CDR3 is TGCAGCGTTGATAGGGGCTACGACCAGACGGAGACCCAGTACTTC. Translation: CSVDRGYDQTETQYF.

This clonotype was counted ten times or more. Germline and junction disagree at one end, which may indicate a read error. J is TRBJ1-5 and V is TRBV5-1; the D gene is possibly TRBD1 (5 bases). Germline CDR1 is SGHRS and CDR2 is YFSETQ. The CDR3 spans 14 residues. The CDR3 sequence is CASSPPGPNQPQHF. The CDR3 nucleotides read TGTGCCAGCTCACCACCGGGACCAAATCAGCCCCAGCATTTT.

Many counts were recorded for this clonotype. The chain has TRBV6-5 and TRBJ1-2, with 10 bases that match TRBD1. The germline V gene encodes CDR1 MNHEY and CDR2 SVGAGI. CDR3 size: 18 residues. Trimming at V came to 1 base and at J to 3 bases, leaving 11 bases not matched to a gene. The CDR3 loop reads CASSYLGTGATPDYGYTF. The DNA of the CDR3 is TGTGCCAGCAGTTACTTGGGGACAGGGGCGACGCCCGACTATGGCTACACCTTC.

Many counts were recorded for this clonotype. V is TRBV6-1 and J is TRBJ1-1, with D possibly matching TRBD1 (5 bases). Trimming removed 6 bases at V and 8 bases at J, with 16 bases between. The CDR3 has 13 amino acids. Germline values: CDR1 MNHNS, CDR2 SASEGT. The CDR3 bases are TGTGCCAGCAGCCTTGGGGCAGGACCCGAAGCTTTCTTT. This translates into CASSLGAGPEAFF.

The sample holds many counts of this clonotype. The chain carries TRBV9 and TRBJ2-1, with D tentatively TRBD1 or TRBD2 (5 bases each). Trimming left V 0 bases short and J 9 bases short, with 16 bases between. The CDR3 loop spans 15 amino acids. CDR1 and CDR2 from the germline V gene are SGDLS and YYNGEE. The CDR3 protein is CASSVEGRPGTEQFF. CDR3 nucleotide sequence: TGTGCCAGCAGCGTAGAGGGGAGACCCGGCACTGAGCAGTTCTTC.

CDR3 in amino acids: CASSQVNYNEQFF. The CDR3 DNA sequence: TGTGCCAGCAGCCAAGTGAACTACAATGAGCAGTTCTTC. The rearrangement joins TRBV11-2 to TRBJ2-1; the D is unclear. Trimming left V 5 bases short and J 3 bases short, with 8 bases between. Germline V gives CDR1 SGHAT, CDR2 FQNNGV. CDR3 size: 13 residues.

This clonotype was picked up many times. The chain links TRBV5-1 to TRBJ1-4; unclear D gene. The length of the CDR3 is 14 residues. Germline CDR1 reads SGHRS; CDR2 reads YFSETQ. Trimming cost V 3 bases and J 5 bases, with 11 bases left between them. The CDR3, as DNA: TGCGCCAGCAGCTACGGGGAAAGAAATGAAAAACTGTTTTTT. Translated: CASSYGERNEKLFF.

This clonotype was detected many times. CDR3 sequence (DNA): TGCAGTGCTAGACCCGCGGGACTACTCAACGAGCAGTACTTC. Its protein product is CSARPAGLLNEQYF. J is TRBJ2-7 and V is TRBV20-1; TRBD2 matches at 7 bases. The CDR3 has 14 residues. CDR1 and CDR2 from the germline V gene are DFQATT and SNEGSKA (reference sequence). V gave up 2 bases and J gave up 5 bases; unmatched junction bases: 9.

This clonotype was observed a handful of times. The CDR3 region has the DNA TGCGCCAGCATGGCCGCGGGGGGACACGAGCAGTACTTC. Translated, it gives CASMAAGGHEQYF. The gene calls are TRBV5-1 and TRBJ2-7, with 8 positions matching TRBD2. The germline V gene has CDR1 SGHRS and CDR2 YFSETQ. CDR3 length: 13 residues. Trimming removed 6 bases from V and 5 bases from J; junction bases left unmatched: 7.

This clonotype has ten or more counts. The chain recombines TRBV5-1 with TRBJ1-5, with D hard to call. The CDR3 has 13 amino acids. The V end was cut by 1 base, the J end by 7 bases, with 9 bases between. Per germline, CDR1 SGHRS and CDR2 YFSETQ. The CDR3 DNA is TGCGCCAGCAGCTTGTTACCCGGACAGCCCCAGCATTTT. Its protein product is CASSLLPGQPQHF.

V gene TRBV12-3 or TRBV12-4 combines with J gene TRBJ2-7, with D hard to call. The V gene lost 1 base and the J gene lost 3 bases, with 13 bases spanning the gap. This CDR3 has 15 residues. The CDR3 is CASSLGQAYVYEQYF. The CDR3, as DNA: TGTGCCAGCAGTTTAGGGCAAGCGTACGTCTACGAGCAGTACTTC.

A few counts support this clonotype. The V and J genes are TRBV18 and TRBJ1-1; no firm D call. Germline values: CDR1 KGHSH, CDR2 LQKENI. The CDR3 sequence is 16 residues long. With 5 bases removed from V and 1 base from J, the gap between germline ends came to 17 bases. CDR3 protein: CASSSRTRESNTEAFF. The CDR3 DNA reads as TGTGCCAGCTCATCTCGTACGAGGGAATCGAACACTGAAGCTTTCTTT.

Comment on this clonotype: A read error may be the cause here, since a much bigger clone is one base away. V gene TRBV10-3 combines with J gene TRBJ2-1, with TRBD2 matching 8 bases. CDR1 ENHRY and CDR2 SYGVKD come from the germline V gene. The CDR3 spans 15 residues. The CDR3 spells CSIRPTSGSYNEQFF. Written as DNA, the CDR3 is TGTTCCATCAGACCTACTAGCGGCTCCTACAATGAGCAGTTCTTC.

This clonotype was detected ten times or more. The V call is TRBV5-1, the J call TRBJ1-2, with 8 bases that match TRBD1. The CDR3 sequence is 15 residues long. In germline, CDR1 is SGHRS, CDR2 YFSETQ. The junction had 13 bases not matched to a gene; V was cut back by 4 bases and J by 8 bases. The CDR3 coding sequence is TGCGCCAGCAGCCACAATACAGGGGGACTTGAGGGCTACACCTTC. Protein product: CASSHNTGGLEGYTF.

In its sample, this clonotype was seen a few times. Here the CDR3 reads CASSIGLAGAKNIQYF. The DNA for the CDR3 is TGTGCCAGCAGTATCGGACTAGCGGGGGCCAAAAACATTCAGTACTTC. The chain joins TRBV27 to TRBJ2-4; TRBD2 aligns across 12 bases. In germline, CDR1 is MNHEY, CDR2 SMNVEV (reference sequence). This CDR3 has 16 amino acids. Trimming took 5 bases from V and 1 from J; bases not matched to a gene: 3.